Below, 4 T cell receptor beta chains from the same sample are listed, as sequenced in a study of blood T cell repertoires in COVID-19. This table comes from immunoSEQ multiplex PCR, and its TCRdb copy is limited to in-frame clones, with some not included. The repertoire holds over 150,000 clones, with about four fifths as singletons. The sequencing sample was made of peripheral blood. Source of these receptors: a man between 65 and 85 years old with active or convalescent COVID-19.

V is TRBV3-1 (or the pseudogene TRBV3-2) and J is TRBJ1-5; TRBD1 aligns across 8 bases. V shed 4 bases, J shed 3 bases, and the junction held 8 bases outside the gene matches. Germline V CDR1 and CDR2: LGHDT, YNNKEL (reference sequence). This CDR3 is built from 16 residues. CDR3 in DNA: TGTGCCAGCAGCCCCGGGCTGGGACAGGCCAATCAGCCCCAGCATTTT. Its protein is CASSPGLGQANQPQHF.

The chain couples TRBV7-2 to TRBJ2-2; 7 nucleotides align to TRBD1. The CDR3 spans 15 residues. Germline trimming cut 3 bases from V and 1 base from J; bases unmatched to any gene: 2. Germline CDR1 is SGHTA and CDR2 is FQGNSA. The CDR3 bases are TGTGCCAGCAGCTTTCGACAGGGGAACACCGGGGAGCTGTTTTTT. Translating it yields CASSFRQGNTGELFF.

V usage is TRBV24-1 and J usage is TRBJ2-1; TRBD1 is a possible D gene (6 bases). The germline V gene encodes CDR1 KGHDR and CDR2 SFDVKD. This CDR3 spans 16 amino acids. Trimming cost V 3 bases and J 4 bases, with 15 bases left between them. The CDR3 DNA reads TGTGCCACCAGTGATAGGACCGGGACAACGTACAATGAGCAGTTCTTC. It is translated as CATSDRTGTTYNEQFF.

This clone showed up just once. The V gene is TRBV11-2, the J gene TRBJ2-3, with 11 nucleotides matching TRBD2. V was clipped by 5 bases and J by 0 bases; unmatched bases: 4. The CDR3 contains 16 residues. Germline V CDR1 and CDR2: SGHAT, FQNNGV. CDR3: CASSSSGGASTDTQYF. Here the CDR3 DNA reads TGTGCCAGCAGCAGTAGCGGGGGGGCTAGCACAGATACGCAGTATTTT. Based on the CDR3 plus reference TRBV11-2 and TRBJ2-3, the full variable domain is EAGVAQSPRYKIIEKRQSVAFWCNPISGHATLYWYQQILGQGPKLLIQFQNNGVVDDSQLPKDRFSAERLKGVDSTLKIQPAKLEDSAVYLCASSSSGGASTDTQYFGPGTRLTVL.